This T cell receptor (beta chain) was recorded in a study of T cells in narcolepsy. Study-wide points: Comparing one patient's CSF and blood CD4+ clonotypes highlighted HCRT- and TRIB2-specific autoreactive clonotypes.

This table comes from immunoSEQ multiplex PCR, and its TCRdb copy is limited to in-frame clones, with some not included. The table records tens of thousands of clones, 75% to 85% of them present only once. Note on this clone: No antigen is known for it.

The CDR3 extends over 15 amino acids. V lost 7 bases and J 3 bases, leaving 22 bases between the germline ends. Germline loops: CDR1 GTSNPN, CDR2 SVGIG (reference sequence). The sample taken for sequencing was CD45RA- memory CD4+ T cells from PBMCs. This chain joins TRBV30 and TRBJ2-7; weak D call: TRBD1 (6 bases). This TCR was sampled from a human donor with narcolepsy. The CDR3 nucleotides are TGTGCCTTTCGAATCGGGCACCAGGGGAACTACGAGCAGTACTTC. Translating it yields CAFRIGHQGNYEQYF.